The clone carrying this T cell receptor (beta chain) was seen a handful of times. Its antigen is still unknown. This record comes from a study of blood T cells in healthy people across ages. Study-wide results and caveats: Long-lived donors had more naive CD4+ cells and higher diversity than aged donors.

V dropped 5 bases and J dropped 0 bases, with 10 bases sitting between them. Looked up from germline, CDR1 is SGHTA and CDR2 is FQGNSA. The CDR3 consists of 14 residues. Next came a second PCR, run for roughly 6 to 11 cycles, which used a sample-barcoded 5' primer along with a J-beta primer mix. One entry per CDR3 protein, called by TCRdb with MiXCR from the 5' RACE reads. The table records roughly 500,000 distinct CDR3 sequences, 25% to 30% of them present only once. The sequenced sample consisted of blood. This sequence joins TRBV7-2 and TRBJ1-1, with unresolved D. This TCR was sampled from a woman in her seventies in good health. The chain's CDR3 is CASSQSGMNTEAFF. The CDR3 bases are TGTGCCAGCAGCCAATCCGGGATGAACACTGAAGCTTTCTTT.